This TCR beta chain is drawn from a study of T-cell reconstitution after alpha-beta-depleted transplantation in children (dated by TCRdb to 2015 to 2016). A note on the overall study: Using TCR repertoire profiling, the study followed T-cell immune reconstitution in a quantitative way in children after TCRalphabeta/CD19-depleted allogeneic hematopoietic cell transplantation. Study-level results and caveats: About two months after transplant, the apparently early recovery of alphabetaT-cell counts reportedly depended on just several hundred clones that had expanded rapidly and came from non-depleted graft cells. Over subsequent months, a decline in hyperexpanded clone frequencies was noted, and after one year, T-cell counts and TCRbeta diversity were mostly ascribed to newly produced T cells. The high TCRbeta diversity at day 60 in some patients was ascribed to recipient T cells and intrathymic progenitors that had survived conditioning.

This sample's treatment or condition label indicates: allogeneic hematopoietic cell transplantation with graft depleted of TCRalphabeta T cells and CD19 B cells. The transplant recipients were children given TCRalphabeta/CD19-depleted allogeneic hematopoietic cell grafts. The method was PCR. Data came from an Illumina HiSeq 2500. Molecular barcoding was employed in the preparation of TCR libraries, with unique molecular identifiers being used to normalize TCRbeta repertoire quantification. Through fastp at Q25 and MiXCR, TCRdb rebuilt clones from the public reads, retaining in-frame beta chains. Duplicate CDR3 protein sequences are folded into a single record with the most common DNA and genes. The sample yields around 300,000 distinct CDR3 sequences; 6.5% to 9% were counted once. The top ten clonotypes cover 9.1% of the sample. The cysteine opens and the phenylalanine closes a CDR3 of 18 amino acids. Only the CDR3 part of the read is kept: 54 bases, read in frame from the first base.

There are many counts of this clonotype. Its antigen target is currently unknown. Base-call qualities are not available, and no considerably larger clone is one nucleotide away. This sequence uses TRBV21-1 and TRBJ2-6; the table names TRBD1, a call not compared with the DNA. TRBV21-1 is recorded as a pseudogene. Sequenced material: peripheral blood, taken 360 days after TCRalphabeta/CD19-depleted stem cell transplant. The TCR comes from a female patient aged 2-15 years who had a stem cell transplant for Fanconi anemia, so the T cells may come from the graft donor. The CDR3 protein is CASSKAWTASSGANVLTF. The DNA reads TGTGCCAGCAGCAAAGCTTGGACAGCCTCCTCTGGGGCCAACGTCCTGACTTTC.